These T cell receptor beta chains were read from a single sample in a study of T cells expressing NK-cell markers. TCRdb derives one entry per CDR3 protein from the 5' RACE reads, leaving out DNA. This repertoire includes roughly 150,000 distinct CDR3 sequences. Sequenced material: blood T cells: a sorted CD56 or NKG2C T cell subset, CD4+ or CD8+ T cells, or bulk PBMC T cells (not recorded which). The source is a woman between 18 and 70 years old in good health. Both conserved end residues are part of each CDR3.

j_call v_call cdr3_length cdr3_aa
TRBJ2-5 TRBV29-1 13 CSVIQGTVETQYF
TRBJ2-7 TRBV19 15 CASSIRLAGNYEQYF
TRBJ2-6 TRBV7-2 14 CASSSGGGANVLTF
TRBJ2-2 TRBV7-9 11 CASSSPGELFF
TRBJ1-4 TRBV5-1 15 CASSLEGQGDEKLFF
TRBJ1-2 TRBV6-1 15 CASTGAGALPYGYTF
TRBJ2-4 TRBV24-1 16 CATSDPTSGHKNIQYF
TRBJ2-3 TRBV3-1 13 CASSRKGGNTQYF
TRBJ2-1 TRBV4-2 17 CASSQGLAGVSYNEQFF
TRBJ2-3 TRBV15 16 CATSRAKSGAADTQYF
TRBJ2-7 TRBV29-1 16 CSVGSRTGTTIYEQYF
TRBJ2-1 TRBV12-3/TRBV12-4 16 CASSPGPGASYNEQFF
TRBJ1-2 TRBV9 14 CASSAGTGDYGYTF
TRBJ2-7 TRBV6-1 12 CASSEDIYEQYF
TRBJ1-1 TRBV20-1 14 CSARAGSLNTEAFF
TRBJ2-7 TRBV20-1 13 CSARDFPSYEQYF
TRBJ2-3 TRBV12-3/TRBV12-4 13 CASSQDSTDTQYF
TRBJ1-4 TRBV4-2 15 CASSHPGQGNEKLFF
TRBJ1-5 TRBV7-9 15 CASSLGIASNQPQHF
TRBJ2-7 TRBV7-8 13 CASSRGGIYEQYF
TRBJ2-3 TRBV7-6 13 CASSPQVRDTQYF
TRBJ2-5 TRBV2 14 CASSLLAGDETQYF
TRBJ1-1 TRBV6-1 14 CASIQGAGNTEAFF
TRBJ1-1 TRBV20-1 13 CSARSDHGTEAFF
TRBJ1-4 TRBV12-3/TRBV12-4 14 CASSLGTVDEKLFF
TRBJ2-1 TRBV6-1 16 CASSSMTSGVYNEQFF
TRBJ1-1 TRBV12-3/TRBV12-4 13 CASTRTGNTEAFF
TRBJ2-3 TRBV19 13 CASSIAGRNTQYF
TRBJ2-6 TRBV5-1 19 CASSYGTEGYYSGANVLTF
TRBJ2-1 TRBV3-1 14 CASSQFPISDEQFF
TRBJ2-1 TRBV29-1 16 CSVARGSGGHYNEQFF
TRBJ2-2 TRBV20-1 13 CSARTGNTGELFF
TRBJ2-1 TRBV5-6 11 CASGAYNEQFF